This is a list of T cell receptor beta chains from one sample in a study of patients and donors after allogeneic stem cell transplantation. TCRdb passed the RT-PCR reads through MiXCR, listing each CDR3 protein once. The sample lists 920,000 or so distinct CDR3 sequences, 18% occurring once. The material sequenced was blood, either unsorted or a sorted T cell fraction (not recorded which). These receptors were collected from a human donor who was either an allogeneic HSCT recipient or a stem cell or donor lymphocyte infusion donor (not recorded which). It is not recorded whose cells these are; they may come from a transplant donor. Each CDR3 is given with its conserved first and last residue. The D gene is left open where the match is weak. Clone size is not always given. Where it is, it says once, few, many or a class for expanded clones.

abundance: -
v_gene: TRBV7-8
len: 15
j_gene: TRBJ2-7
d_gene: TRBD2
CDR3aa: CASSLEASGGFEQYF
CDR3nt: TGTGCCAGCAGCTTAGAAGCCAGCGGGGGTTTCGAGCAGTACTTC

abundance: -
v_gene: TRBV5-1
len: 17
j_gene: TRBJ2-1
d_gene: -
CDR3aa: CASSLGLQVGGHNEQFF
CDR3nt: TGCGCCAGCAGCTTGGGTCTCCAGGTAGGAGGCCACAATGAGCAGTTCTTC

abundance: -
v_gene: TRBV5-5
len: 15
j_gene: TRBJ1-2
d_gene: -
CDR3aa: CASSLGGRSNYGYTF
CDR3nt: TGTGCCAGCAGCTTGGGGGGACGGTCCAACTATGGCTACACCTTC

abundance: many
v_gene: TRBV12-3/TRBV12-4
len: 14
j_gene: TRBJ1-1
d_gene: -
CDR3aa: CASSRSGQNTEAFF
CDR3nt: TGTGCCAGCAGCCGCTCGGGACAGAACACTGAAGCTTTCTTT

abundance: few
v_gene: TRBV20-1
len: 15
j_gene: TRBJ1-2
d_gene: -
CDR3aa: CSALESKIYPSGYTF
CDR3nt: TGCAGTGCTCTAGAAAGCAAAATTTACCCCTCTGGCTACACCTTC

abundance: few
v_gene: TRBV6-5
len: 16
j_gene: TRBJ2-1
d_gene: -
CDR3aa: CASSSSSLAGLGEQFF
CDR3nt: TGTGCCAGCAGTTCCTCCTCCCTAGCCGGGCTGGGGGAGCAGTTCTTC

abundance: -
v_gene: TRBV28
len: 12
j_gene: TRBJ2-7
d_gene: -
CDR3aa: CASSTGPAEQYF
CDR3nt: TGTGCCAGCAGCACGGGACCGGCGGAGCAGTACTTC

abundance: -
v_gene: TRBV4-3
len: 14
j_gene: TRBJ1-1
d_gene: TRBD1
CDR3aa: CASSQTDRVTEAFF
CDR3nt: TGCGCCAGCAGCCAAACAGACAGGGTCACTGAAGCTTTCTTT

abundance: few
v_gene: TRBV12-5
len: 13
j_gene: TRBJ2-3
d_gene: -
CDR3aa: CASGPGNPDTQYF
CDR3nt: TGTGCTAGTGGCCCCGGAAACCCAGATACGCAGTATTTT

abundance: -
v_gene: TRBV18
len: 13
j_gene: TRBJ1-4
d_gene: -
CDR3aa: CASSRQHNEKLFF
CDR3nt: TGTGCCAGCTCACGACAACACAATGAAAAACTGTTTTTT

abundance: few
v_gene: TRBV6-2/TRBV6-3
len: 14
j_gene: TRBJ2-1
d_gene: -
CDR3aa: CASLPSPAGDEQFF
CDR3nt: TGTGCCAGCCTGCCCTCTCCCGCTGGGGATGAGCAGTTCTTC

abundance: few
v_gene: TRBV11-1
len: 19
j_gene: TRBJ2-6
d_gene: -
CDR3aa: CASRDMGIRNESGANVLTF
CDR3nt: TGTGCCAGCAGGGACATGGGGATACGGAATGAGTCTGGGGCCAACGTCCTGACTTTC

abundance: -
v_gene: TRBV7-9
len: 15
j_gene: TRBJ1-4
d_gene: -
CDR3aa: CASSLTGSLGEKLFF
CDR3nt: TGTGCCAGCAGCTTAACGGGATCGTTGGGGGAAAAACTGTTTTTT

abundance: few
v_gene: TRBV7-2
len: 17
j_gene: TRBJ1-6
d_gene: -
CDR3aa: CASSSGPTGFGYSPLHF
CDR3nt: TGTGCCAGCAGCTCCGGCCCCACAGGGTTTGGGTATTCACCCCTCCACTTT

abundance: few
v_gene: TRBV20-1
len: 14
j_gene: TRBJ2-1
d_gene: -
CDR3aa: CSALVPDPRFSQFF
CDR3nt: TGCAGTGCTCTTGTCCCGGACCCCCGTTTTTCGCAGTTCTTC

abundance: few
v_gene: TRBV12-3/TRBV12-4
len: 12
j_gene: TRBJ1-6
d_gene: -
CDR3aa: CASKGGGSPLHF
CDR3nt: TGTGCCAGTAAGGGAGGGGGATCACCCCTCCACTTT

abundance: few
v_gene: TRBV7-2
len: 16
j_gene: TRBJ1-3
d_gene: -
CDR3aa: CASSFEGSFSGNTIYF
CDR3nt: TGTGCCAGCAGCTTCGAAGGCTCTTTCTCTGGAAACACCATATATTTT

abundance: few
v_gene: TRBV30
len: 14
j_gene: TRBJ1-6
d_gene: -
CDR3aa: CAWSSRQANSPLHF
CDR3nt: TGTGCCTGGAGTAGTAGACAGGCGAATTCACCCCTCCACTTT

abundance: -
v_gene: TRBV4-2
len: 13
j_gene: TRBJ2-7
d_gene: -
CDR3aa: CASSQGGGFEQYF
CDR3nt: TGTGCCAGCAGCCAGGGCGGAGGGTTCGAGCAGTACTTC

abundance: few
v_gene: TRBV29-1
len: 12
j_gene: TRBJ2-7
d_gene: -
CDR3aa: CSVAAGTYEQYF
CDR3nt: TGCAGCGTTGCTGCAGGAACCTACGAGCAGTACTTC

abundance: -
v_gene: TRBV9
len: 14
j_gene: TRBJ2-7
d_gene: -
CDR3aa: CASSPDRFHYEQYF
CDR3nt: TGTGCCAGCAGCCCGGACAGATTTCACTACGAGCAGTACTTC

abundance: -
v_gene: TRBV20-1
len: 13
j_gene: TRBJ2-7
d_gene: -
CDR3aa: CSARDGGTYEQYF
CDR3nt: TGCAGTGCCAGGGATGGGGGAACCTACGAGCAGTACTTC

abundance: -
v_gene: TRBV4-1
len: 16
j_gene: TRBJ2-7
d_gene: TRBD2
CDR3aa: CASSQDGASGGIEQYF
CDR3nt: TGCGCCAGCAGCCAAGACGGGGCTAGCGGGGGGATAGAGCAGTACTTC

abundance: -
v_gene: TRBV29-1
len: 15
j_gene: TRBJ2-3
d_gene: -
CDR3aa: CSVEAPPGRTDTQYF
CDR3nt: TGCAGCGTTGAAGCCCCCCCCGGGCGCACAGATACGCAGTATTTT

abundance: -
v_gene: TRBV24-1
len: 15
j_gene: TRBJ2-1
d_gene: TRBD2
CDR3aa: CATSETSGPSNEQFF
CDR3nt: TGTGCCACCAGTGAAACTAGCGGGCCCAGCAATGAGCAGTTCTTC

abundance: -
v_gene: TRBV2
len: 15
j_gene: TRBJ1-5
d_gene: TRBD1
CDR3aa: CASSTGQGASQPQHF
CDR3nt: TGTGCCAGCAGTACTGGACAGGGGGCAAGTCAGCCCCAGCATTTT

abundance: -
v_gene: TRBV5-1
len: 18
j_gene: TRBJ2-7
d_gene: -
CDR3aa: CASSLDPGGSPGPREQYF
CDR3nt: TGCGCCAGCAGCTTGGACCCTGGGGGCAGCCCGGGCCCCAGAGAGCAGTACTTC

abundance: few
v_gene: TRBV29-1
len: 11
j_gene: TRBJ1-1
d_gene: -
CDR3aa: CSVAINTEAFF
CDR3nt: TGCAGCGTCGCCATAAACACTGAAGCTTTCTTT

abundance: -
v_gene: TRBV6-2/TRBV6-3
len: 12
j_gene: TRBJ2-1
d_gene: -
CDR3aa: CASGLTYNEQFF
CDR3nt: TGTGCCAGTGGACTGACCTACAATGAGCAGTTCTTC

abundance: many
v_gene: TRBV4-3
len: 13
j_gene: TRBJ2-2
d_gene: -
CDR3aa: CASSETTTGELFF
CDR3nt: TGCGCCAGCAGCGAGACTACCACCGGGGAGCTGTTTTTT

abundance: -
v_gene: TRBV20-1
len: 13
j_gene: TRBJ1-4
d_gene: TRBD1
CDR3aa: CSARTGKGEKLFF
CDR3nt: TGCAGTGCTAGGACAGGGAAAGGTGAAAAACTGTTTTTT

abundance: few
v_gene: TRBV5-6
len: 15
j_gene: TRBJ2-5
d_gene: -
CDR3aa: CASSGVGLGKETQYF
CDR3nt: TGTGCCAGCAGCGGGGTGGGGTTGGGAAAAGAGACCCAGTACTTC

abundance: few
v_gene: TRBV12-3/TRBV12-4
len: 14
j_gene: TRBJ2-1
d_gene: -
CDR3aa: CASSFLLGRNEQFF
CDR3nt: TGTGCCAGCAGTTTTTTGCTAGGTAGGAATGAGCAGTTCTTC

abundance: few
v_gene: TRBV12-3/TRBV12-4
len: 15
j_gene: TRBJ1-2
d_gene: -
CDR3aa: CASSLGRSFGYGYTF
CDR3nt: TGTGCCAGCAGTTTAGGCCGGTCATTTGGCTATGGCTACACCTTC

abundance: few
v_gene: TRBV7-6
len: 15
j_gene: TRBJ1-2
d_gene: TRBD1
CDR3aa: CASSFSTGAAYGYTF
CDR3nt: TGTGCCAGCAGCTTTTCGACAGGGGCGGCCTATGGCTACACCTTC

abundance: -
v_gene: TRBV6-2/TRBV6-3
len: 13
j_gene: TRBJ1-2
d_gene: TRBD1
CDR3aa: CASSRDRMWGYTF
CDR3nt: TGTGCCAGCAGCAGGGACAGAATGTGGGGCTACACCTTC

abundance: few
v_gene: TRBV4-1
len: 14
j_gene: TRBJ1-2
d_gene: TRBD1
CDR3aa: CASSQQGAGYGYTF
CDR3nt: TGCGCCAGCAGCCAACAGGGGGCGGGATATGGCTACACCTTC

abundance: -
v_gene: TRBV20-1
len: 16
j_gene: TRBJ2-3
d_gene: -
CDR3aa: CSARVEPSRSSDTQYF
CDR3nt: TGCAGTGCTAGAGTCGAGCCTAGCCGATCCTCAGATACGCAGTATTTT